These 27 T cell receptor beta chains were sequenced from one sample in a study of cytomegalovirus exposure and HLA in healthy donors (TCRdb year 2017). Library prep was done by the immunoSEQ multiplex PCR assay. The multiplex PCR relied on a mix of 60 forward primers for TCR Vbeta segments and 13 reverse primers for TCR Jbeta segments. The clones in this table, taken by TCRdb from immuneACCESS, are in-frame only. Not every clone is retained; where verified, under half of the shortfall comes from an unresolved V gene, and the cause of the rest is unknown. Counted in this sample were roughly 100,000 clones; around 60% of them appeared once. Around 3.9% of the sample rests with the top ten. Sequencing was carried out using PBMCs. Receptors were obtained from a man aged 25-45 years in good health and CMV-seropositive.

The rearrangement links TRBV5-1 to TRBJ2-7, with 7 bases matching TRBD1. CDR1 is SGHRS and CDR2 is YFSETQ in the germline V gene. This CDR3 has 15 residues. J lost 5 bases, V lost 4 bases, and 12 bases had no gene match. The CDR3 reads CASSPYDRDPNEQYF. CDR3 sequence (DNA): TGCGCCAGCAGCCCTTACGACAGGGACCCCAACGAGCAGTACTTC.

The rearrangement joins TRBV10-3 to TRBJ1-5; TRBD1 matches 7 bases. Trimming cost V 8 bases and J 0 bases; bases outside gene matches: 10. This CDR3 spans 16 amino acids. Germline CDR1 and CDR2: ENHRY and SYGVKD. The CDR3 DNA reads as TGTGCCATCGGGCCAGGGGGAGACCCTAGCAATCAGCCCCAGCATTTT. Amino acids: CAIGPGGDPSNQPQHF.

The chain joins TRBV10-1 to TRBJ2-2; TRBD1 might be the D (6 bases). CDR1 and CDR2 (germline): WNHNN, SYGVQD (reference sequence). The CDR3 covers 14 residues. The V gene lost 4 bases and the J gene lost 5 bases, with 11 bases spanning the gap. The CDR3 region has the DNA TGCGCCAGCAGTGGCCAGGGGTGGACCGGGGAGCTGTTTTTT. It translates to CASSGQGWTGELFF.

The rearrangement uses TRBV19 and TRBJ1-2, with D perhaps matching TRBD1 (5 bases). This CDR3 has 15 amino acids. Germline V gives CDR1 LNHDA, CDR2 SQIVND (reference sequence). Trimming stripped 5 bases from V and 5 bases from J, with 18 bases between. The CDR3 here is CASSPGTGGGYGYTF. The CDR3 DNA reads TGTGCCAGTAGTCCCGGGACCGGGGGAGGGTATGGCTACACCTTC.

This chain connects TRBV27 to TRBJ2-3, with 10 bases aligning to TRBD2. The V gene end was trimmed by 3 bases and the J gene end by 4 bases; junction bases not matched to a gene: 4. This CDR3 is 15 amino acids long. In germline, CDR1 is MNHEY, CDR2 SMNVEV (reference sequence). CDR3 in DNA: TGTGCCAGCAGTTTTAGCGGGGGGAGGGCAGATACGCAGTATTTT. Its protein product is CASSFSGGRADTQYF.

A note on this clone: The sample contains more than one DNA sequence encoding this CDR3. J is TRBJ1-1 and V is TRBV2; 7 bases agree with TRBD1. The CDR3 has 13 amino acids. CDR1 is SNHLY, CDR2 FYNNEI, per germline. Trimming removed 6 bases from V and 0 bases from J; junction bases left unmatched: 1. CDR3 loop: CASRDRVNTEAFF. The CDR3 DNA reads TGTGCCAGCAGAGACAGGGTGAACACTGAAGCTTTCTTT.

This sequence joins TRBV5-1 and TRBJ2-7; tentative D call: TRBD1 (6 bases). The CDR3 sequence is 16 residues long. Trimming stripped 2 bases from V and 2 bases from J, with 17 bases between. CDR1 is SGHRS, CDR2 YFSETQ, per germline. Written as DNA, the CDR3 is TGCGCCAGCAGCTTATTAGGCAGGGGCCGAACCTACGAGCAGTACTTC. Amino acid sequence: CASSLLGRGRTYEQYF.

This clone has only one observation. The chain couples TRBV19 to TRBJ1-2, with D possibly TRBD1 on 5 matching bases. CDR1 is LNHDA and CDR2 is SQIVND in the germline V gene (reference sequence). The CDR3 spans 13 residues. The V end was cut by 7 bases, the J end by 1 base, with 10 bases between. The CDR3 coding sequence is TGTGCCAGTACCTGGGGCTTTAACTATGGCTACACCTTC. It encodes CASTWGFNYGYTF. The entire variable domain, with the rest obtained from reference TRBV19 and TRBJ1-2, is as follows: DGGITQSPKYLFRKEGQNVTLSCEQNLNHDAMYWYRQDPGQGLRLIYYSQIVNDFQKGDIAEGYSVSREKKESFPLTVTSAQKNPTAFYLCASTWGFNYGYTFGSGTRLTVV.

This clone was counted a single time. This chain joins TRBV5-1 and TRBJ2-1; 9 bases line up with TRBD1. Germline V gene data show CDR1 as SGHRS and CDR2 as YFSETQ. V shed 6 bases and J 10 bases; nucleotides not matched to a gene: 8. The CDR3 sequence is 13 residues long. The CDR3 is CASTGQGVGEQFF. The CDR3 nucleotides are TGCGCCAGCACGGGACAGGGCGTCGGGGAGCAGTTCTTC.

This chain links TRBV10-3 with TRBJ1-4, with TRBD1 matching over 7 bases. Germline CDR1 is ENHRY and CDR2 is SYGVKD. V shed 5 bases and J 8 bases; nucleotides not matched to a gene: 5. The CDR3 runs to 13 residues. In nucleotides, the CDR3 is TGTGCCATCAGTAGACAGGGTGGCGAAAAACTGTTTTTT. It is translated as CAISRQGGEKLFF.

There are a few counts of this clone. The V call is TRBV13, the J call TRBJ1-1; D gene uncertain. This CDR3 is built from 12 residues. V was cut by 8 bases and J by 9 bases, with 16 bases left in between. CDR1 and CDR2 from the germline V gene are PRHDT and FYEKMQ (reference sequence). This CDR3 is CASRNRETQAFF. Here the CDR3 DNA reads TGTGCCAGCCGGAACAGAGAAACTCAAGCTTTCTTT.

The rearrangement joins TRBV5-1 to TRBJ2-7, with D perhaps matching TRBD1 (5 bases). Looked up from germline, CDR1 is SGHRS and CDR2 is YFSETQ. Between the trimmed V and J ends, which lost 0 bases and 5 bases, there was a span of 15 bases. CDR3 length: 15 residues. The CDR3 DNA sequence: TGCGCCAGCAGCTTGGCGGCAGGGATGCACCACGAGCAGTACTTC. This translates into CASSLAAGMHHEQYF.

V usage is TRBV10-3 and J usage is TRBJ2-5, with TRBD2 identical over 11 bases. CDR1 ENHRY and CDR2 SYGVKD come from the germline V gene. There are 15 residues in the CDR3. The trim removed 4 bases at V and 5 bases at J, leaving 6 bases unmatched. The CDR3 sequence: CAISGSGGAKETQYF. Here the CDR3 DNA reads TGTGCCATCAGTGGTAGCGGGGGGGCTAAGGAGACCCAGTACTTC.

The chain employs TRBV6-1 and TRBJ1-1; 8 nucleotides match TRBD1. V lost 3 bases, J lost 1 base, and 7 bases stayed unmatched. The CDR3 consists of 16 residues. Germline V CDR1 and CDR2: MNHNS, SASEGT. CDR3 in DNA: TGTGCCAGCAGTGACGTACGGACAGGGCAGAACACTGAAGCTTTCTTT. Protein product: CASSDVRTGQNTEAFF.

V usage is TRBV27 and J usage is TRBJ1-2, with 8 bases identical to TRBD1. Germline CDR1 MNHEY, CDR2 SMNVEV (reference sequence). The CDR3 totals 12 residues. The V segment lost 5 bases and the J segment 8 bases; nucleotides outside the gene matches: 4. CDR3 sequence reads: CASSAGGLGYTF. As DNA, the CDR3 is TGTGCCAGCAGTGCAGGGGGCTTAGGCTACACCTTC.

This clone has a single count. V gene TRBV9 combines with J gene TRBJ2-7; no reliable D call. CDR1 SGDLS and CDR2 YYNGEE come from the germline V gene. V lost 2 bases to trimming and J lost 6 bases, with 12 bases between them. This CDR3 region has 13 residues. Here the CDR3 reads CASSVFIASEQYF. As DNA, the CDR3 is TGTGCCAGCAGCGTGTTTATAGCCTCCGAGCAGTACTTC.

CDR3 in amino acids: CASSSTGTGNRQPQHF. Here the CDR3 DNA reads TGTGCCAGCAGTTCCACCGGGACAGGGAATCGCCAGCCCCAGCATTTT. V gene TRBV6-6 combines with J gene TRBJ1-5, with 9 bases fitting TRBD1. The CDR3 is 16 residues long. Germline-derived CDR1 and CDR2 are MNHNY and SVGAGI (reference sequence). V was pared by 4 bases and J by 7 bases, with 11 bases of the junction left unmatched.

The genes are TRBV29-1 and TRBJ2-7; D perhaps matches TRBD2 (5 bases). Per germline, CDR1 SQVTM and CDR2 ANQGSEA. The V and J ends lost 4 bases and 2 bases respectively, with 9 bases between them. The CDR3 length is 12 residues. CDR3 nucleotide sequence: TGCAGCGTTGTGTCGGGAACCTACGAGCAGTACTTC. This encodes CSVVSGTYEQYF.

The V and J genes are TRBV19 and TRBJ2-3, with 11 positions matching TRBD2. The germline CDR1 and CDR2 sequences are LNHDA and SQIVND (reference sequence). Trimming at V came to 2 bases and at J to 2 bases, leaving 6 bases not matched to a gene. The CDR3 length is 17 residues. The CDR3 DNA follows: TGTGCCAGTAGTATATCTCTAGCGGGGGGACTCACAGATACGCAGTATTTT. It encodes CASSISLAGGLTDTQYF.

J is TRBJ2-1 and V is TRBV5-1, with TRBD1 identical over 7 bases. J gave up 0 bases and V 4 bases, and 4 bases lay outside the gene matches. Germline assignment: CDR1 SGHRS and CDR2 YFSETQ. The length of the CDR3 is 15 residues. The CDR3 DNA follows: TGCGCCAGCAGCCGGGACAGAAGCTCCTACAATGAGCAGTTCTTC. The encoded protein is CASSRDRSSYNEQFF.

The rearrangement links TRBV12-5 to TRBJ1-4; 7 nucleotides match TRBD1. From germline, CDR1 is LGHNT and CDR2 FRNRAP. This CDR3 spans 16 amino acids. V lost 5 bases and J lost 0; bases outside the gene matches: 6. The CDR3 here is CASGPGQPTTNEKLFF. The CDR3 DNA sequence: TGTGCTAGTGGTCCGGGACAGCCCACAACTAATGAAAAACTGTTTTTT.

The V call is TRBV6-5, the J call TRBJ2-5; 7 nucleotides agree with TRBD1. V shed 7 bases and J 2 bases; nucleotides not matched to a gene: 4. The CDR3 extends over 13 amino acids. Looked up from germline, CDR1 is MNHEY and CDR2 is SVGAGI. DNA of the CDR3: TGTGCCAGCACCGGGACAGATCAAGAGACCCAGTACTTC. Protein: CASTGTDQETQYF.

This clone was detected a few times. The chain combines TRBV27 with TRBJ2-7, with TRBD1 matching over 8 bases. CDR3 length: 14 residues. J lost 2 bases, V lost 5 bases, and 5 bases had no gene match. Germline lookup yields CDR1 MNHEY and CDR2 SMNVEV (reference sequence). The CDR3 reads CASSTPGQAYEQYF. DNA for the CDR3: TGTGCCAGCAGTACTCCGGGACAGGCCTACGAGCAGTACTTC.

The gene calls are TRBV5-1 and TRBJ1-3; TRBD1 aligns across 7 bases. This CDR3 contains 15 residues. With V trimmed by 6 bases and J by 0 bases, 6 bases remained unmatched. CDR1 SGHRS and CDR2 YFSETQ come from the germline V gene. This CDR3 reads CASTPGTDSGNTIYF. For the CDR3, the DNA is TGCGCCAGCACCCCCGGGACAGACTCTGGAAACACCATATATTTT.

The chain couples TRBV7-2 to TRBJ1-1, with 9 bases fitting TRBD1. The CDR3 contains 13 residues. CDR1 SGHTA and CDR2 FQGNSA come from the germline V gene. Losses at the gene ends were 5 bases for V and 6 bases for J; bases not matched to a gene: 4. The CDR3 region is CASSNYRGPEAFF. The CDR3 DNA is TGTGCCAGCAGCAATTACAGGGGGCCTGAAGCTTTCTTT.

This clone has a handful of counts. The gene calls are TRBV14 and TRBJ1-2; D not resolved. Trimming took off 2 bases at V and 1 base at J, with 11 bases between the two ends. Germline V gene sequence: CDR1 SGHDN, CDR2 FVKESK. The CDR3 covers 15 residues. In DNA form, the CDR3 reads TGTGCCAGCAGCCAAACGACCGGGAGTAACTATGGCTACACCTTC. Translating it yields CASSQTTGSNYGYTF.

V usage is TRBV2 and J usage is TRBJ2-5; D is unclear. Trimming removed 7 bases at V and 2 bases at J, with 5 bases between. Germline CDR1 SNHLY, CDR2 FYNNEI. The CDR3 runs to 11 residues. CDR3 residues: CASKEQETQYF. DNA for the CDR3: TGTGCCAGCAAGGAGCAAGAGACCCAGTACTTC.